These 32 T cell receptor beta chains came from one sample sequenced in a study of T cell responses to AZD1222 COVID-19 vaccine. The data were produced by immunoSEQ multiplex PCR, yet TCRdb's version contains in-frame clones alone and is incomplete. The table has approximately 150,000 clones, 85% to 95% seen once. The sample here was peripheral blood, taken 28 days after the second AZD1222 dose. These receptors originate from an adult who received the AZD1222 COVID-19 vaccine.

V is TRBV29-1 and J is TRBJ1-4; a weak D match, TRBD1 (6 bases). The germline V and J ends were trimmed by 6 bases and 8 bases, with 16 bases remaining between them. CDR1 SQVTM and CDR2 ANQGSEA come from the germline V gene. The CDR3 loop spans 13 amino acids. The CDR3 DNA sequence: TGCAGCGTCGCCTCAGGGGCCGGGGAAAAACTGTTTTTT. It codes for CSVASGAGEKLFF. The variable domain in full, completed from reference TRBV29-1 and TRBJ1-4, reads SAVISQKPSRDICQRGTSLTIQCQVDSQVTMMFWYRQQPGQSLTLIATANQGSEATYESGFVIDKFPISRPNLTFSTLTVSNMSPEDSSIYLCSVASGAGEKLFFGSGTQLSVL.

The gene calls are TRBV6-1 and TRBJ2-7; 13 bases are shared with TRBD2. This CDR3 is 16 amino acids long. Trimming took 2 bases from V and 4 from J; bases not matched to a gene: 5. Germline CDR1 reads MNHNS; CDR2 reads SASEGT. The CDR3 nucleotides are TGTGCCAGCAGTGAACGGTGGACTAGCGGGAGTTACGAGCAGTACTTC. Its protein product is CASSERWTSGSYEQYF.

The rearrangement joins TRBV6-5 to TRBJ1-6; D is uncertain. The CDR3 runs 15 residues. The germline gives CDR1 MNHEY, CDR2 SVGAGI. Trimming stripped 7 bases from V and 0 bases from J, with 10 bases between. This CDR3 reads CASMDPSSYNSPLHF. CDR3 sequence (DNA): TGTGCCAGCATGGACCCGAGCTCCTATAATTCACCCCTCCACTTT.

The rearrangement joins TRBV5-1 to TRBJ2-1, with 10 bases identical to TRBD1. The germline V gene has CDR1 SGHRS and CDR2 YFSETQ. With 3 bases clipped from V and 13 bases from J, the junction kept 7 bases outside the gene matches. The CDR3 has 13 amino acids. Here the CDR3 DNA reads TGCGCCAGCAGCTACACCGGGACAGGGGACCAGTTCTTC. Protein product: CASSYTGTGDQFF.

The DNA for the CDR3 is TGTGCCAGCAGTGAAGGACTAGGTGGGACCGGGGAGCTGTTTTTT. Encoded protein: CASSEGLGGTGELFF. The gene calls are TRBV2 and TRBJ2-2; weak D call: TRBD2 (6 bases). Germline CDR1 SNHLY, CDR2 FYNNEI. The germline V and J ends were trimmed by 1 base and 5 bases, with 11 bases remaining between them. The CDR3 runs 15 residues.

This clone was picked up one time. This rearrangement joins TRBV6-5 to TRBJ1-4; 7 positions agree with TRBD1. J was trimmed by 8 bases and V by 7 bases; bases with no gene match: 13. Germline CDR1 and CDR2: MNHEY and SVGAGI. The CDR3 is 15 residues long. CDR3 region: CASNSRGGDEEKLFF. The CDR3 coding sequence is TGTGCCAGCAACTCCAGGGGGGGGGATGAGGAAAAACTGTTTTTT.

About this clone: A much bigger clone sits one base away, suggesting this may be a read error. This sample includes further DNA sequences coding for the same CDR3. CDR3 residues: CASSLGGYSNQPQHF. CDR3 nucleotides: TGTGCCAGCAGCTTAGGAGGTTATAGCAATCAGCCCCAGCATTTT. The rearrangement links TRBV7-9 to TRBJ1-5; no firm D call. The CDR3 covers 15 residues. Germline assignment: CDR1 SEHNR and CDR2 FQNEAQ (reference sequence). Trimming took off 1 base at V and 0 bases at J, with 7 bases between the two ends.

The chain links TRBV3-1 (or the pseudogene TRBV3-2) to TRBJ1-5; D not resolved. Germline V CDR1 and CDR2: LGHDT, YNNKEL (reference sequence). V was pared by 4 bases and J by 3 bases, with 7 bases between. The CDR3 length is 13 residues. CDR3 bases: TGTGCCAGCAGCCCGATGTACAATCAGCCCCAGCATTTT. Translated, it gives CASSPMYNQPQHF.

This CDR3 reads CASSPRAALAGGPDTQYF. The DNA for the CDR3 is TGTGCCAGCAGCCCCCGGGCAGCACTAGCGGGAGGACCAGATACGCAGTATTTT. The rearrangement uses TRBV7-3 and TRBJ2-3; the match to TRBD2 covers 12 bases. J was trimmed by 4 bases and V by 5 bases; bases with no gene match: 13. CDR3 length equals 18 residues. Germline-derived CDR1 and CDR2 are SGHTA and FQGTGA.

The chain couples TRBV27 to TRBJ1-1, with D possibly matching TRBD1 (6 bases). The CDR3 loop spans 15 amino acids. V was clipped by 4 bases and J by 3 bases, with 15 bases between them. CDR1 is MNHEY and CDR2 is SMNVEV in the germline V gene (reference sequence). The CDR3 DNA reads TGTGCCAGCAGTTGGGCTTGGACAGCTTACACTGAAGCTTTCTTT. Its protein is CASSWAWTAYTEAFF.

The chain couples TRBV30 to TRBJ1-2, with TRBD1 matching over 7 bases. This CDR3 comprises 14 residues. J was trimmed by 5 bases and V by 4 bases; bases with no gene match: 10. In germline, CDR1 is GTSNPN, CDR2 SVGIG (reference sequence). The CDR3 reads CAWITGTAVYGYTF. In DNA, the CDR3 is TGTGCCTGGATAACCGGGACAGCCGTTTATGGCTACACCTTC.

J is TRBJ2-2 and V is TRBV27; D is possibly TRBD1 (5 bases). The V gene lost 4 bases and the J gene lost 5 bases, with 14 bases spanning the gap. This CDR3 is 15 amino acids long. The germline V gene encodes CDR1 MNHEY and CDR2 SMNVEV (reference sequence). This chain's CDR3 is CASSSRQGGTGELFF. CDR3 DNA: TGTGCCAGCAGTTCAAGGCAGGGTGGAACCGGGGAGCTGTTTTTT.

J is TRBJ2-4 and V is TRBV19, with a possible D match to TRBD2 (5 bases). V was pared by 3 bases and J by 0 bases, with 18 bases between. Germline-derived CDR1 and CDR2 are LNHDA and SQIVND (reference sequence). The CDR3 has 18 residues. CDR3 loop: CASSIGFRTLIAKNIQYF. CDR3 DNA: TGTGCCAGTAGTATCGGGTTTCGGACTCTCATAGCCAAAAACATTCAGTACTTC.

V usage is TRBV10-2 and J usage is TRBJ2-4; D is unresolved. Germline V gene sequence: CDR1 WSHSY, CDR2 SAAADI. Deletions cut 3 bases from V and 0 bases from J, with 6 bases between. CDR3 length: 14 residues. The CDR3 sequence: CASSDGLAKNIQYF. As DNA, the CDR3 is TGCGCCAGCAGTGACGGGTTAGCCAAAAACATTCAGTACTTC.

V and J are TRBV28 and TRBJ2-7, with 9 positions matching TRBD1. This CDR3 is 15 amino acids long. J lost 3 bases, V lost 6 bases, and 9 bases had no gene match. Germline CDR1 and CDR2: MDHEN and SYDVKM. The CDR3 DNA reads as TGTGCCAGCAGCCGCCCGGGACAGGGCCTCTACGAGCAGTACTTC. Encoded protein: CASSRPGQGLYEQYF.

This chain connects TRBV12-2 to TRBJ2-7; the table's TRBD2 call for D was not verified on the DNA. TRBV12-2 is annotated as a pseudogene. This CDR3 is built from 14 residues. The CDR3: CASRSGLAGYEQYF. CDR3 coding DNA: TGTGCAAGTCGCTCTGGACTAGCGGGATACGAGCAGTACTTC.

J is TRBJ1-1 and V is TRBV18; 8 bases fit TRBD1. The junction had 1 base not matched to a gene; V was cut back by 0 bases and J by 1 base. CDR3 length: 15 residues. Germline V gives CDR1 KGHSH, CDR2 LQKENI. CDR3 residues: CASSPPGTGNTEAFF. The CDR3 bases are TGTGCCAGCTCACCACCTGGGACAGGGAACACTGAAGCTTTCTTT.

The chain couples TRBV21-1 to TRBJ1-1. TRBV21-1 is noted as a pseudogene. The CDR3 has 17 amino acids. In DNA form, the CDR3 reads TGTGCCAGCAGCAAAGAGCTCGGGCTACCAGAGGGGACTGAAGCTTTCTTT. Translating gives CASSKELGLPEGTEAFF.

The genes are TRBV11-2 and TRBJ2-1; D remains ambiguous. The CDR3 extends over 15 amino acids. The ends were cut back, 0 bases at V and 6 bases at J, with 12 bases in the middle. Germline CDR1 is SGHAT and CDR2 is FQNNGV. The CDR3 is CASSLERLARNEQFF. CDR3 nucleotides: TGTGCCAGCAGCTTAGAGAGGTTAGCCCGCAATGAGCAGTTCTTC.

Here the CDR3 reads CASSSTDRLNEKLFF. The CDR3 region has the DNA TGTGCCAGCAGCTCAACGGACAGACTGAATGAAAAACTGTTTTTT. V is TRBV7-8 and J is TRBJ1-4; D perhaps matches TRBD1 (6 bases). Germline CDR1 SGHVS, CDR2 FQNEAQ. The V and J ends lost 4 bases and 5 bases respectively, with 14 bases between them. This CDR3 is 15 amino acids long.

CDR3 DNA sequence: TGCGCCAGCAGCTTGGAGGGGGGACAGTACTATGGCTACACCTTC. Its translation is CASSLEGGQYYGYTF. The V gene is TRBV5-1, the J gene TRBJ1-2, with TRBD1 identical over 7 bases. The CDR3 covers 15 residues. J gave up 3 bases and V 0 bases, and 5 bases lay outside the gene matches. Germline values: CDR1 SGHRS, CDR2 YFSETQ. The variable domain in full, completed from reference TRBV5-1 and TRBJ1-2, reads KAGVTQTPRYLIKTRGQQVTLSCSPISGHRSVSWYQQTPGQGLQFLFEYFSETQRNKGNFPGRFSGRQFSNSRSEMNVSTLELGDSALYLCASSLEGGQYYGYTFGSGTRLTVV.

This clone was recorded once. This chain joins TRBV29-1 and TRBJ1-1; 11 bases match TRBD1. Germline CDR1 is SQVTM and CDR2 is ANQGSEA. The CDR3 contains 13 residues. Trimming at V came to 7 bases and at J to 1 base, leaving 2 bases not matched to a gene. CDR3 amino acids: CSGGQGENTEAFF. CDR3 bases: TGCAGCGGGGGACAGGGGGAGAACACTGAAGCTTTCTTT.

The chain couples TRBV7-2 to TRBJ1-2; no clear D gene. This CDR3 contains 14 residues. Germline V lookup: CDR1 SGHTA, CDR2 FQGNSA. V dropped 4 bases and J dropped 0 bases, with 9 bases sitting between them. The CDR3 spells CASSYSEANYGYTF. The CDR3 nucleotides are TGTGCCAGCAGCTACAGCGAAGCTAACTATGGCTACACCTTC.

CDR3 region: CAMNIWDTGLVDTQYF. In nucleotides, the CDR3 is TGTGCCATGAACATCTGGGACACAGGGTTGGTAGATACGCAGTATTTT. V and J are TRBV27 and TRBJ2-3; D is perhaps TRBD1 (6 bases). The CDR3 length is 16 residues. Trimming cost V 10 bases and J 5 bases, with 25 bases left between them. CDR1 is MNHEY and CDR2 is SMNVEV in the germline V gene (reference sequence).

The CDR3 DNA is TGTGCCTGGAGTGTATGGAATTCTTCGAGACAGCGGAGGCACAATGAGCAGTTCTTC. Protein product: CAWSVWNSSRQRRHNEQFF. V and J are TRBV30 and TRBJ2-1; D tentatively reads TRBD1 or TRBD2 (5 bases each). This CDR3 has 19 amino acids. Trimming left V 0 bases short and J 5 bases short, with 26 bases between. Germline V gives CDR1 GTSNPN, CDR2 SVGIG (reference sequence).

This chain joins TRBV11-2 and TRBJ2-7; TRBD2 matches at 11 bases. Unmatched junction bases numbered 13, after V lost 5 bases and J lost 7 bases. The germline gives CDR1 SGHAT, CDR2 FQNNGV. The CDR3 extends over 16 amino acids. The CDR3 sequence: CASSPLSGRAFYEQYF. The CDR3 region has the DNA TGTGCCAGCAGCCCCCTTAGCGGGAGGGCCTTTTATGAGCAGTACTTC.

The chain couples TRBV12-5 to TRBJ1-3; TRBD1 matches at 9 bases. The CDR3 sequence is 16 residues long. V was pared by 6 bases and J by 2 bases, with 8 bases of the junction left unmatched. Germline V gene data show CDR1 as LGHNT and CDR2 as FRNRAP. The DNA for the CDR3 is TGTGCTAGTGGACCCCAACAGGGGGCGGCTGGAAACACCATATATTTT. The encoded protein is CASGPQQGAAGNTIYF.

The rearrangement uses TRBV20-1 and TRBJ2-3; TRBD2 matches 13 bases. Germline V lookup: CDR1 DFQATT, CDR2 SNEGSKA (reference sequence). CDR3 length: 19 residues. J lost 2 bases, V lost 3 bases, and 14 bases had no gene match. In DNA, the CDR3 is TGCAGTGCTAGTGCTTACTTACCGGGACTAGCGGGAACCACAGATACGCAGTATTTT. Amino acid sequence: CSASAYLPGLAGTTDTQYF.

The CDR3: CASSQREGEVSEKLFF. In nucleotides, the CDR3 is TGCGCCAGCAGCCAAAGAGAGGGAGAGGTGAGTGAAAAACTGTTTTTT. The J gene is TRBJ1-4, the V gene TRBV4-3, with no clear D. This CDR3 comprises 16 residues. V lost 2 bases and J lost 7, with 17 bases in between. CDR1 LGHNA and CDR2 YSLEER come from the germline V gene.

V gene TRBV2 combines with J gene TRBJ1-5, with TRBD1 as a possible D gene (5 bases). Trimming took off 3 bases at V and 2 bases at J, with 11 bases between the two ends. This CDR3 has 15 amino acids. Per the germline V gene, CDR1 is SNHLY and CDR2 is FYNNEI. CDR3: CASSEGVIGNQPQHF. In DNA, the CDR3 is TGTGCCAGCAGTGAGGGGGTAATCGGCAATCAGCCCCAGCATTTT.

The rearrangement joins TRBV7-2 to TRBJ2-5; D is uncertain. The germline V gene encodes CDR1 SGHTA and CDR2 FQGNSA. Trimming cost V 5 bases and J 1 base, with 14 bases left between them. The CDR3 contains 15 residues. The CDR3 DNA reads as TGTGCCAGCAGCCTTCAGACACTACCCCAAGAGACCCAGTACTTC. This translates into CASSLQTLPQETQYF.

CDR3 bases: TGTGCCAGCAGCCAATGGGCCACACGGGAGCAGTACTTC. This gives the protein CASSQWATREQYF. The rearrangement uses TRBV12-3 or TRBV12-4 and TRBJ2-7, with D uncertain. V lost 6 bases, J lost 7 bases, and 16 bases lay in between. This CDR3 has 13 amino acids.